What follows are 23 T cell receptor beta chains derived from one specimen sequenced in a study of T-cell memory formation after mild COVID-19. A single record per CDR3 protein comes from TCRdb applying MiXCR to the 5' RACE reads. Of 500,000 to 600,000 distinct CDR3 sequences in the sample, approximately 18% were seen once. Source material: PBMCs or a T cell subset sorted from them (not recorded which). The receptors stem from an adult woman who had mild COVID-19 (a few samples of this study predate the infection). Cell type and time point are not known.

V is TRBV30 and J is TRBJ2-3, with D possibly TRBD1 on 5 matching bases. The CDR3 has 15 amino acids. Germline assignment: CDR1 GTSNPN and CDR2 SVGIG (reference sequence). The ends were cut back, 4 bases at V and 0 bases at J, with 14 bases in the middle. The CDR3 DNA follows: TGTGCCTGGAAGACCACAGGAATAAGCACAGATACGCAGTATTTT. Protein sequence: CAWKTTGISTDTQYF.

This clonotype was observed a few times. The chain links TRBV12-3 or TRBV12-4 to TRBJ2-1; TRBD2 matches 12 bases. This CDR3 has 17 residues. V lost 5 bases and J lost 7; bases outside the gene matches: 12. The DNA for the CDR3 is TGTGCCAGCAGTCTACTTACTAGCGGGGGGCCGTTAAATGAGCAGTTCTTC. The encoded protein is CASSLLTSGGPLNEQFF.

This chain links TRBV5-1 with TRBJ1-2, with D tentatively TRBD1 (5 bases). V lost 5 bases and J 4 bases, leaving 9 bases between the germline ends. This CDR3 region has 12 residues. Per the germline V gene, CDR1 is SGHRS and CDR2 is YFSETQ. CDR3 nucleotide sequence: TGCGCCAGCAGATCGGGGCCCTATGGCTACACCTTC. Protein: CASRSGPYGYTF.

The V gene is TRBV18, the J gene TRBJ2-7; maybe TRBD1 (6 bases). CDR1 is KGHSH, CDR2 LQKENI, per germline. The CDR3 has 15 amino acids. V lost 3 bases to trimming and J lost 5 bases, with 17 bases between them. The CDR3 sequence: CASSPNVQGNHEQYF. CDR3 bases: TGTGCCAGCTCACCGAATGTACAGGGTAACCACGAGCAGTACTTC.

V is TRBV6-5 and J is TRBJ1-2; a possible D gene is TRBD1 (5 bases). The germline V and J ends were trimmed by 4 bases and 0 bases, with 18 bases remaining between them. CDR1 is MNHEY and CDR2 is SVGAGI in the germline V gene. CDR3 length: 17 residues. The DNA for the CDR3 is TGTGCCAGCAGTTCCCTATTTGACAGTCTCTCTAACTATGGCTACACCTTC. Translating gives CASSSLFDSLSNYGYTF.

The CDR3 region is CASSYSMFGGAYGYTF. CDR3 nucleotide sequence: TGTGCCAGCAGTTACTCGATGTTTGGGGGAGCGTATGGCTACACCTTC. The V gene is TRBV6-5, the J gene TRBJ1-2; D may be TRBD1 (5 bases). CDR1 and CDR2 (germline): MNHEY, SVGAGI. V lost 0 bases, J lost 5 bases, and 16 bases lay in between. CDR3 length equals 16 residues.

The chain is built from TRBV30 and TRBJ2-7, with TRBD1 matching 8 bases. CDR1 is GTSNPN, CDR2 SVGIG, per germline (reference sequence). The V and J ends lost 3 bases and 4 bases, in that order; junction bases with no gene match: 14. The CDR3 consists of 16 residues. CDR3 in DNA: TGTGCCTGGAGAAATCCACTGGGCAGGGGGCATTACGAGCAGTACTTC. It yields the protein CAWRNPLGRGHYEQYF.

The chain joins TRBV21-1 to TRBJ1-3. TRBV21-1 corresponds to a pseudogene. There are 17 residues in the CDR3. CDR3 sequence: CASSKAGRTPIKNTIYF. CDR3 in DNA: TGTGCCAGCAGCAAAGCAGGAAGGACCCCGATCAAAAACACCATATATTTT.

This clonotype has just a few counts. The chain combines TRBV14 with TRBJ2-5; 11 bases map to TRBD2. CDR3 length: 16 amino acids. The ends lost 0 bases at V and 5 bases at J; junction bases unmatched: 5. The germline V gene encodes CDR1 SGHDN and CDR2 FVKESK. CDR3 in DNA: TGTGCCAGCAGCCAAGAACTAGCGGGAGTCCGGGAGACCCAGTACTTC. It encodes CASSQELAGVRETQYF.

This clonotype was picked up a small number of times. J is TRBJ2-7 and V is TRBV18; D not resolved. The CDR3 contains 13 residues. Germline CDR1 and CDR2: KGHSH and LQKENI. With 5 bases removed from V and 2 bases from J, the gap between germline ends came to 10 bases. The CDR3 loop reads CASSLHYAYEQYF. DNA for the CDR3: TGTGCCAGCTCATTACATTACGCCTACGAGCAGTACTTC. Looking up the rest from reference TRBV18 and TRBJ2-7 gives the full variable domain: NAGVMQNPRHLVRRRGQEARLRCSPMKGHSHVYWYRQLPEEGLKFMVYLQKENIIDESGMPKERFSAEFPKEGPSILRIQQVVRGDSAAYFCASSLHYAYEQYFGPGTRLTVT.

The V call is TRBV24-1, the J call TRBJ2-7; D is undetermined. V was trimmed by 7 bases and J by 3 bases, leaving 12 bases between them. Germline assignment: CDR1 KGHDR and CDR2 SFDVKD. This CDR3 is 13 amino acids long. The CDR3 is CATSAPGNYEQYF. CDR3 DNA sequence: TGTGCCACCAGCGCTCCGGGTAACTACGAGCAGTACTTC.

A few counts support this clonotype. The rearrangement links TRBV4-2 to TRBJ2-3; D tentatively fits TRBD1 or TRBD2 (6 bases each). Germline CDR1 and CDR2: LGHNA and YNFKEQ. The CDR3 consists of 17 residues. Trimming pared 0 bases from V and 2 bases from J, leaving 15 bases between. Here the CDR3 reads CASSQERRGANTDTQYF. The CDR3, as DNA: TGTGCCAGCAGCCAAGAACGGAGGGGGGCCAACACAGATACGCAGTATTTT.

This rearrangement joins TRBV7-2 to TRBJ1-1; D gene uncertain. Germline CDR1 and CDR2: SGHTA and FQGNSA. The CDR3 contains 16 residues. Between the trimmed V and J ends, which lost 2 bases and 9 bases, there was a span of 22 bases. The CDR3 region has the DNA TGTGCCAGCAGCTTAAGGTTCAACAGTGGGCAGCTAAAAGCTTTCTTT. Translation gives CASSLRFNSGQLKAFF.

A few counts support this clonotype. The chain employs TRBV4-2 and TRBJ2-1, with 7 nucleotides matching TRBD1. The CDR3 sequence is 18 residues long. The V and J ends lost 0 bases and 6 bases, in that order; junction bases with no gene match: 14. Germline V gene lookup returns CDR1 LGHNA and CDR2 YNFKEQ. CDR3 amino acids: CASSQEAKGARRINEQFF. For the CDR3, the DNA is TGTGCCAGCAGCCAAGAGGCCAAGGGGGCTAGGCGGATCAATGAGCAGTTCTTC.

V is TRBV7-9 and J is TRBJ2-1, with 7 bases lining up with TRBD1. J was trimmed by 6 bases and V by 3 bases; bases with no gene match: 8. In germline, CDR1 is SEHNR, CDR2 FQNEAQ (reference sequence). The CDR3 contains 15 residues. CDR3 nucleotides: TGTGCCAGCAGCTTCCCGTTCGGACAGGTCAATGAGCAGTTCTTC. Translating gives CASSFPFGQVNEQFF.

This clonotype was detected many times. The chain joins TRBV7-3 to TRBJ2-7, with 7 bases identical to TRBD2. Losses at the gene ends were 4 bases for V and 3 bases for J; bases not matched to a gene: 9. The germline V gene encodes CDR1 SGHTA and CDR2 FQGTGA. This CDR3 is built from 15 residues. The CDR3 sequence: CASSWLADPSYEQYF. Written as DNA, the CDR3 is TGTGCCAGCAGCTGGCTAGCGGACCCCAGCTACGAGCAGTACTTC.

J is TRBJ2-5 and V is TRBV6-5, with D possibly matching TRBD1 (6 bases). The CDR3 has 15 amino acids. V was clipped by 5 bases and J by 3 bases, with 16 bases between them. CDR1 and CDR2 from the germline V gene are MNHEY and SVGAGI. The CDR3 DNA reads as TGTGCCAGCAGTGGAGACACAGGGTCGGAAGAGACCCAGTACTTC. Its protein is CASSGDTGSEETQYF.

This clonotype was counted ten times or more. The V gene is TRBV7-6, the J gene TRBJ2-2; D is unclear. Germline V gene data show CDR1 as SGHVS and CDR2 as FNYEAQ. The CDR3 runs to 13 residues. V dropped 3 bases and J dropped 9 bases, with 11 bases sitting between them. The DNA for the CDR3 is TGTGCCAGCAGCTTCTCCCTAGGGCGGGAGCTGTTTTTT. It encodes CASSFSLGRELFF.

CDR3 sequence: CATSDFGSTDTQYF. The DNA of the CDR3 is TGTGCCACCAGTGATTTTGGCAGCACAGATACGCAGTATTTT. This sequence joins TRBV24-1 and TRBJ2-3, with D uncertain. Between the trimmed V and J ends, which lost 1 base and 0 bases, there was a span of 4 bases. The length of the CDR3 is 14 residues. The germline gives CDR1 KGHDR, CDR2 SFDVKD.

The rearrangement uses TRBV20-1 and TRBJ1-6; TRBD1 agrees at 11 bases. The germline CDR1 and CDR2 sequences are DFQATT and SNEGSKA (reference sequence). The CDR3 loop spans 16 amino acids. Germline trimming cut 5 bases from V and 9 bases from J; bases unmatched to any gene: 12. CDR3 coding DNA: TGCAGTGCTCCGACTAACCCCGGGACAGGGGGTTCACCCCTCCACTTT. The encoded protein is CSAPTNPGTGGSPLHF.

V gene TRBV6-5 combines with J gene TRBJ2-7; D may be TRBD1 (5 bases). The CDR3 extends over 15 amino acids. CDR1 is MNHEY and CDR2 is SVGAGI in the germline V gene. V lost 3 bases and J 4 bases, leaving 16 bases between the germline ends. The CDR3 bases are TGTGCCAGCAGTTATGGAAGGGGAACGCGATACGAGCAGTACTTC. Residues: CASSYGRGTRYEQYF.

This clonotype was seen just once. This chain connects TRBV20-1 to TRBJ2-5; D is uncertain. Germline-derived CDR1 and CDR2 are DFQATT and SNEGSKA (reference sequence). Trimming took 5 bases from V and 5 from J, leaving 6 bases between them. The CDR3 runs to 10 residues. The CDR3 DNA is TGCAGTGCTCCCGAGGAGACCCAGTACTTC. Its translation: CSAPEETQYF.

There are a few counts of this clonotype. One end of the junction does not line up with germline, which may come from a read error. This chain connects TRBV30 to TRBJ2-1; D perhaps matches TRBD2 (6 bases). Germline loops: CDR1 GTSNPN, CDR2 SVGIG (reference sequence). The CDR3 has 13 amino acids. The CDR3 DNA follows: TGTGCCTGGAGCCGGGACTCCCACAATGAGCAGTTCTTC. Its protein product is CAWSRDSHNEQFF. Based on the CDR3 plus reference TRBV30 and TRBJ2-1, the full variable domain is SQTIHQWPATLVQPVGSPLSLECTVEGTSNPNLYWYRQAAGRGLQLLFYSVGIGQISSEVPQNLSASRPQDRQFILSSKKLLLSDSGFYLCAWSRDSHNEQFFGPGTRLTVL.